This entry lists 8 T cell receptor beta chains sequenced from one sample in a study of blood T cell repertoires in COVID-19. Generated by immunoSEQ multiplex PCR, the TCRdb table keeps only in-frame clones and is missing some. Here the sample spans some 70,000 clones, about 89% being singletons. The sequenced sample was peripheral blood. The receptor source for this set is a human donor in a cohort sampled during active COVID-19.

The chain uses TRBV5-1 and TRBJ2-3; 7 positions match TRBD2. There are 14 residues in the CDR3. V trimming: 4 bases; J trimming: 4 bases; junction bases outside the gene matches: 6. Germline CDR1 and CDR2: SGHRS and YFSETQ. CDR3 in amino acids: CASSPTSEADTQYF. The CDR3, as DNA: TGCGCCAGCAGCCCAACTAGCGAAGCAGATACGCAGTATTTT.

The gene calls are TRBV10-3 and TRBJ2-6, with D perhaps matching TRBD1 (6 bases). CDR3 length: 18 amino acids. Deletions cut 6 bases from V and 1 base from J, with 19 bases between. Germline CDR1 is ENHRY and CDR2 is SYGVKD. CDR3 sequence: CAIRPVEGDTSGANVLTF. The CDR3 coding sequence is TGTGCCATCAGGCCAGTCGAGGGGGATACATCTGGGGCCAACGTCCTGACTTTC.

This CDR3 is CASSFEIPQDSPLHF. In DNA form, the CDR3 reads TGCGCCAGCAGCTTTGAGATTCCTCAAGATTCACCCCTCCACTTT. V is TRBV5-1 and J is TRBJ1-6, with no clear D. CDR1 and CDR2 from the germline V gene are SGHRS and YFSETQ. The length of the CDR3 is 15 residues. The germline V and J ends were trimmed by 2 bases and 8 bases, with 14 bases remaining between them.

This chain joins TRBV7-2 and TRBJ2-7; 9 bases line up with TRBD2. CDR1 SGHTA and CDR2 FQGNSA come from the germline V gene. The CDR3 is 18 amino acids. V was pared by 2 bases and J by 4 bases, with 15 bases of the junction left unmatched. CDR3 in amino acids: CASSLQKNSDAGGYEQYF. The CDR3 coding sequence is TGTGCCAGCAGCTTACAAAAAAATAGCGACGCGGGAGGGTACGAGCAGTACTTC.

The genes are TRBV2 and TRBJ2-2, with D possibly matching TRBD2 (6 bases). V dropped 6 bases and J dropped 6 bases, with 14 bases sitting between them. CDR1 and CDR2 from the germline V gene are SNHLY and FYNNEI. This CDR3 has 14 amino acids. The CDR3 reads CASRRYPGAGELFF. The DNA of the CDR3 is TGTGCCAGCAGGCGCTACCCGGGGGCCGGGGAGCTGTTTTTT.

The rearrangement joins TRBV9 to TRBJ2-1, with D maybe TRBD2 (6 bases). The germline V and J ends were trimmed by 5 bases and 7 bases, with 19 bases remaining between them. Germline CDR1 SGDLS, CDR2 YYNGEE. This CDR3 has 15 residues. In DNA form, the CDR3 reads TGTGCCAGCAGGGACTTTGACGGGGGAGAAAATGAGCAGTTCTTC. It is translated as CASRDFDGGENEQFF.

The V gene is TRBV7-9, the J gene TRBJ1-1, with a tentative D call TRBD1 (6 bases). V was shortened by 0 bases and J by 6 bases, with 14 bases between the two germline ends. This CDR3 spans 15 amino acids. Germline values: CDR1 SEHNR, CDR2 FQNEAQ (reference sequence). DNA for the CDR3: TGTGCCAGCAGCTTAGCCTCAGGGGTCAGGGCTGAAGCTTTCTTT. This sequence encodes CASSLASGVRAEAFF.

CDR3 protein: CASSFGQQETQYF. The CDR3 coding sequence is TGTGCCAGCAGCTTTGGGCAGCAAGAGACCCAGTACTTC. The chain uses TRBV7-2 and TRBJ2-5, with D uncertain. The V end was cut by 3 bases, the J end by 2 bases, with 7 bases between. CDR1 SGHTA and CDR2 FQGNSA come from the germline V gene. This CDR3 is built from 13 residues.